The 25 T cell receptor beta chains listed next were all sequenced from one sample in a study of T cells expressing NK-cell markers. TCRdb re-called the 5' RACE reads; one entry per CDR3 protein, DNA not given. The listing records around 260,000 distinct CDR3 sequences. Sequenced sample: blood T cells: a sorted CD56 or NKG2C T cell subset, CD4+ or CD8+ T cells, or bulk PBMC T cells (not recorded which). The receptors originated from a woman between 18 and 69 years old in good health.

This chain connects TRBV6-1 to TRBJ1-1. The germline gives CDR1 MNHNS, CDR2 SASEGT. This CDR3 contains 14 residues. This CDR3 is CASRPDVGGTEAFF.

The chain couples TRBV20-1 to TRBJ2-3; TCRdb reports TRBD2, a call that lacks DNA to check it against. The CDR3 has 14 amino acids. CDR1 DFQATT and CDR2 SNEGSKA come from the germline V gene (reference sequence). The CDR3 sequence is CSASVAGGPDTQYF.

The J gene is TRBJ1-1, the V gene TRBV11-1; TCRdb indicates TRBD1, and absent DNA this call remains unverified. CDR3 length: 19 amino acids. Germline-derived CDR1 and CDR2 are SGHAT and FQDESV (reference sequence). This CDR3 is CASSFRGTSRGVRGTEAFF.

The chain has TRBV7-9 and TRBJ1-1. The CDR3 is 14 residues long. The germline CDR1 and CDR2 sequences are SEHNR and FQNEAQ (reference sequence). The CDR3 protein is CASSRRGQNTEAFF.

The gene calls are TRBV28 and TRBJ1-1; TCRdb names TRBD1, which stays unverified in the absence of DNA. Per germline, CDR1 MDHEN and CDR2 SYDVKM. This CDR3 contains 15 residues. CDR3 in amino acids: CASSPGDRESTEAFF.

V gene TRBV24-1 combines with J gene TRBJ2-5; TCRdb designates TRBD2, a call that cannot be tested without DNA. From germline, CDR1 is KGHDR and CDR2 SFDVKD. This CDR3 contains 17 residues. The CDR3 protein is CATSDASRDYPQETQYF.

This CDR3 is CSGLRGPGEKLFF. The rearrangement links TRBV29-1 to TRBJ1-4. In germline, CDR1 is SQVTM, CDR2 ANQGSEA. CDR3 length equals 13 residues.

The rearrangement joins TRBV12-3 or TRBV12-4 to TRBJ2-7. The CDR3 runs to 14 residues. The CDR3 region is CASSLGGRSYEQYF.

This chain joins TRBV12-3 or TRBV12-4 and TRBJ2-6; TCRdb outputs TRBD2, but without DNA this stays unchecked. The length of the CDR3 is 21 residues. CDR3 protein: CASSLHGEEPANNSGANVLTF.

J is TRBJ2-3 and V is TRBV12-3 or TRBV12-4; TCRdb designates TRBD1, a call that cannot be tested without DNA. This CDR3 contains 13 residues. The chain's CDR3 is CASSLGQADTQYF.

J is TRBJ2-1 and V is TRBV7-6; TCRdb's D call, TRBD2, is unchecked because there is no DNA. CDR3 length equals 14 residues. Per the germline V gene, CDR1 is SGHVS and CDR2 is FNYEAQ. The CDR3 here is CASRGLAGDNEQFF.

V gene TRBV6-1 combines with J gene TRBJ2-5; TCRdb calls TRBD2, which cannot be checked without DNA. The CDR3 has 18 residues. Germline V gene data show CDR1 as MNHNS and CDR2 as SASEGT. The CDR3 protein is CASSRFPSSGKYQETQYF.

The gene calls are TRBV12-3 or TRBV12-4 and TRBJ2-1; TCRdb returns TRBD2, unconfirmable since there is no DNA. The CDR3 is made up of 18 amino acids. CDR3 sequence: CASSPFKGTSGSYNEQFF.

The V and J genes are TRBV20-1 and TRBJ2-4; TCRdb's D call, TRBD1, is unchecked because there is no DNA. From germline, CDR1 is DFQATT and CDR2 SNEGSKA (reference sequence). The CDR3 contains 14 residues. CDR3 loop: CSATKTGAKNIQYF.

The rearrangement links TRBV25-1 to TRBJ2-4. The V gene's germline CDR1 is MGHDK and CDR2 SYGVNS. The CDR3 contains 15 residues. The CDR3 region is CASSDGRLAKNIQYF.

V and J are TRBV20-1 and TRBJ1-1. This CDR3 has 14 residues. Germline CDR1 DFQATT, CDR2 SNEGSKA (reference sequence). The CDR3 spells CSAPTAGRNTEAFF.

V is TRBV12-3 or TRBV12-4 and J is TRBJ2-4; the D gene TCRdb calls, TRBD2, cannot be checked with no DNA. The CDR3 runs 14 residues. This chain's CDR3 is CASSFTSGQNIQYF.

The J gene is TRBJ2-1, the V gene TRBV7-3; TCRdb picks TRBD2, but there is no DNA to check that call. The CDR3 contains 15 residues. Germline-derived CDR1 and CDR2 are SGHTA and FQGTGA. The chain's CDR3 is CASSLFEGAAGEQFF.

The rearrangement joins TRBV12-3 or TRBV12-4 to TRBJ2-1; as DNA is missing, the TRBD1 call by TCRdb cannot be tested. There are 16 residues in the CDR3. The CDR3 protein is CASSLDGQGRANEQFF.

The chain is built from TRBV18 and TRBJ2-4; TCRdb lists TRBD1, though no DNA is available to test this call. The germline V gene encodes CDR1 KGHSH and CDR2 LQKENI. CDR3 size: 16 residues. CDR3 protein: CASSQDSQIAKNIQYF.

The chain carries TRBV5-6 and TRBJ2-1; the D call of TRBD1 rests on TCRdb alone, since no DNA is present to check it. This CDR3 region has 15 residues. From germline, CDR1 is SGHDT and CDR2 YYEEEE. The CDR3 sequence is CASSWRDGEGNEQFF. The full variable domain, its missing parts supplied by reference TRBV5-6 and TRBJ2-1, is DAGVTQSPTHLIKTRGQQVTLRCSPKSGHDTVSWYQQALGQGPQFIFQYYEEEERQRGNFPDRFSGHQFPNYSSELNVNALLLGDSALYLCASSWRDGEGNEQFFGPGTRLTVL.

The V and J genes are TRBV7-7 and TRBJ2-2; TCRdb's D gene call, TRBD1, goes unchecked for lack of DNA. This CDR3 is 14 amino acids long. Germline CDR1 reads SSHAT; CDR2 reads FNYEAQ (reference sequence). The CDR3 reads CASGRGQNTGELFF.

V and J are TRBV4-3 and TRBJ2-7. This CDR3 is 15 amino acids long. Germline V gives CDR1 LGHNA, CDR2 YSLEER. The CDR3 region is CASSQSAGVTYEQYF.

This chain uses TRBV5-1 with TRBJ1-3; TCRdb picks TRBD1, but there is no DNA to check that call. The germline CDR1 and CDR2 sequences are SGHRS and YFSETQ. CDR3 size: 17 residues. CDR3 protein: CASSLTWTANSGNTIYF. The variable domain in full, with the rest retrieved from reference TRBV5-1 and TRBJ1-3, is KAGVTQTPRYLIKTRGQQVTLSCSPISGHRSVSWYQQTPGQGLQFLFEYFSETQRNKGNFPGRFSGRQFSNSRSEMNVSTLELGDSALYLCASSLTWTANSGNTIYFGEGSWLTVV.

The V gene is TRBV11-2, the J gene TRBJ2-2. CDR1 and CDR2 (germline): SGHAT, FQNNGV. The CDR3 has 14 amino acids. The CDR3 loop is CATSPGSNTGELFF.